This TCR beta chain was identified in a study of T cells after yellow fever vaccination. Overall study: Low-cell-number fractions were prepared with SMART-Seq v4 Ultra Low Input. Notes on the study in general: Most primary-vaccination clones reappeared after the booster (about 97% CD4, 88% CD8). The bulk population could contribute abundant contaminating clonotypes to FACS-sorted repertoires.

V lost 4 bases and J 0 bases, leaving 7 bases between the germline ends. CDR1 and CDR2 (germline): ENHRY, SYGVKD. The CDR3 sequence is 14 residues long. It was through 5'RACE template switching that TCR cDNA was made, with a universal primer site and UMIs added. TCRdb re-analysed the 5' RACE reads in MiXCR, keeping a single row per CDR3 protein. The sample contains some 120,000 distinct CDR3 sequences, roughly 15% of which appear only once. Concerning this clonotype: What it binds is not known.

The genes are TRBV10-3 and TRBJ1-3; D not certain. This specimen consisted of CD8+ T cells sorted from PBMCs, obtained 5 days after the yellow fever booster vaccination. The source of this sequence is a man in his late teens or twenties who received the YFV17D yellow fever vaccine. The CDR3 loop reads CAISAGISGNTIYF. For the CDR3, the DNA is TGTGCCATCAGTGCCGGAATCTCTGGAAACACCATATATTTT.